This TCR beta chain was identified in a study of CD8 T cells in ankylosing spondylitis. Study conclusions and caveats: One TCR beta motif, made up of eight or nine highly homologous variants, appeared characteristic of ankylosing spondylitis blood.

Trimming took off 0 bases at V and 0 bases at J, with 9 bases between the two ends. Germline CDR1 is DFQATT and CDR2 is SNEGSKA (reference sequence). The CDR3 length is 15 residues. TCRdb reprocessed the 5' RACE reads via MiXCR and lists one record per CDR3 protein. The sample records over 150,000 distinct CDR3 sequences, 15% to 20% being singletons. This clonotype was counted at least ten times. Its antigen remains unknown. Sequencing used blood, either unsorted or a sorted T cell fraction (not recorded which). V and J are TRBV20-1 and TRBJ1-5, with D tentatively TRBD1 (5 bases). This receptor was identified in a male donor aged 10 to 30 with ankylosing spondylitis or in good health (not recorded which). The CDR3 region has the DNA TGCAGTGCTAGAGATATGGGACTTAGCAATCAGCCCCAGCATTTT. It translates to CSARDMGLSNQPQHF.